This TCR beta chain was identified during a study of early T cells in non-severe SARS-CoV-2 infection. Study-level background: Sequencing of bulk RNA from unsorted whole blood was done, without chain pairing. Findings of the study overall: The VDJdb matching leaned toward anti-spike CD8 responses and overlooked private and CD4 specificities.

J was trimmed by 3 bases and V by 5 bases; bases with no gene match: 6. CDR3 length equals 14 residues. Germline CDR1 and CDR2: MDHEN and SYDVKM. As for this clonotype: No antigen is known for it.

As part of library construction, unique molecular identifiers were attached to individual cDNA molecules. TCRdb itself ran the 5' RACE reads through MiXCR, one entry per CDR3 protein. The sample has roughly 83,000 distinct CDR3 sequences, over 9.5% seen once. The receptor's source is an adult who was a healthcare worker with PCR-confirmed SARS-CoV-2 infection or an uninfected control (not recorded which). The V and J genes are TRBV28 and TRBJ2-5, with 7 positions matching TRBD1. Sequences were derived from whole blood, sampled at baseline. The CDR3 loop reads CASSPWDSKETQYF. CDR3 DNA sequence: TGTGCCAGCAGTCCCTGGGACAGTAAAGAGACCCAGTACTTC.